One sample yielded the 5 T cell receptor beta chains listed below, sequenced in a study of beta chain features in type 1 diabetes. General observations from the study: Shorter TCRB CDR3s, moderately but significantly so, were found in Type 1 diabetes patients in all four CD4+ subsets.

These TCRs' antigens remain unknown. The study reverse transcribed the entire isolated RNA, so it sequenced expressed TCRB transcripts. Clones were sequenced by immunoSEQ multiplex PCR, and TCRdb holds only the in-frame ones, with some missing. The data show around 250,000 clones, approximately 24% seen once. The sample taken for sequencing was naive CD4+ T cells from blood. The origin of the receptors is a woman under 40 with type 1 diabetes.

V is TRBV7-9 and J is TRBJ1-2; tentatively, D is TRBD1 (5 bases). The CDR3 totals 14 residues. The germline V gene has CDR1 SEHNR and CDR2 FQNEAQ (reference sequence). The V end was cut by 1 base, the J end by 7 bases, with 13 bases between. As DNA, the CDR3 is TGTGCCAGCAGCTTAGTAGTGGGGACTAGTGGCTACACCTTC. Translating it yields CASSLVVGTSGYTF.

The CDR3 DNA sequence: TGTGCCTGGACTGATTCAGGGAACTATGGCTACACCTTC. Protein: CAWTDSGNYGYTF. This chain joins TRBV30 and TRBJ1-2; TRBD1 might be the D (5 bases). The CDR3 has 13 residues. CDR1 and CDR2 from the germline V gene are GTSNPN and SVGIG (reference sequence). Trimming removed 4 bases from V and 2 bases from J, with 11 bases in between.

The chain links TRBV15 to TRBJ2-7; possible D gene TRBD2, 6 bases. The germline V and J ends were trimmed by 5 bases and 3 bases, with 14 bases remaining between them. From germline, CDR1 is LNHNV and CDR2 YYDKDF (reference sequence). The CDR3 spans 14 residues. CDR3 DNA: TGTGCCACCAGCGGTGTGGGGGGAGACTACGAGCAGTACTTC. Protein: CATSGVGGDYEQYF.

This clone was picked up a small number of times. The gene calls are TRBV2 and TRBJ1-2; D is perhaps TRBD1 (6 bases). CDR1 and CDR2 (germline): SNHLY, FYNNEI. This CDR3 is built from 15 residues. V lost 3 bases, J lost 8 bases, and 19 bases lay in between. CDR3 sequence: CASSDHRVGVKGYTF. Here the CDR3 DNA reads TGTGCCAGCAGTGACCACAGGGTCGGGGTCAAAGGCTACACCTTC.

The CDR3 sequence: CASSRDATNEKLFF. The CDR3 DNA is TGTGCCAGCAGCAGAGATGCAACTAATGAAAAACTGTTTTTT. The chain recombines TRBV7-6 with TRBJ1-4; D is unresolved. Trimming took off 5 bases at V and 0 bases at J, with 7 bases between the two ends. Germline V gene data show CDR1 as SGHVS and CDR2 as FNYEAQ. The CDR3 covers 14 residues.